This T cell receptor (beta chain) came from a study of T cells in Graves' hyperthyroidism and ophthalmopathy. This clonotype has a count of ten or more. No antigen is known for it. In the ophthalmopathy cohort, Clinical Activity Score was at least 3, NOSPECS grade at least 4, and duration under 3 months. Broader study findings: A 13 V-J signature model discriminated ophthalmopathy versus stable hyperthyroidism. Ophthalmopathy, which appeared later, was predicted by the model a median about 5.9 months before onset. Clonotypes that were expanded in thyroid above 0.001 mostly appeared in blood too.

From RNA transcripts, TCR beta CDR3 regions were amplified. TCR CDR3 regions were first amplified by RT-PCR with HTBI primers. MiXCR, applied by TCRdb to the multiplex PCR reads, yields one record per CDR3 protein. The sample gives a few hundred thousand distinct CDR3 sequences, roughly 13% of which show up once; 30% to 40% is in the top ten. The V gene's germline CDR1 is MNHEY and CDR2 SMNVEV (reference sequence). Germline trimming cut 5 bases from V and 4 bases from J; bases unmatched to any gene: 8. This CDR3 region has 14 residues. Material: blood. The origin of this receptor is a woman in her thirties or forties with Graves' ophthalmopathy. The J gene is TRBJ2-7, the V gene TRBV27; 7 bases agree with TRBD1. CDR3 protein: CASSRRDSFYEQYF. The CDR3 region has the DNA TGTGCCAGCAGTCGCCGGGACAGCTTTTACGAGCAGTACTTC.